The following is a T cell receptor (beta chain) sequence with its context. These data come from a study of blood T cell repertoires in COVID-19. V gave up 5 bases and J gave up 4 bases, with 18 bases separating them. The CDR3 is 16 residues long. Germline-derived CDR1 and CDR2 are SEHNR and FQNEAQ (reference sequence). Profiled with immunoSEQ multiplex PCR; TCRdb holds only in-frame clones, not every one. The sample carries 150,000 to 200,000 clones, roughly 91% recorded once. The receptor was derived from a woman in her fifties or sixties with acute or convalescent COVID-19. J is TRBJ2-1 and V is TRBV7-9; tentative D call: TRBD2 (6 bases). The sample comprised peripheral blood. The CDR3 sequence: CASSRRMGGGYNEQFF. DNA for the CDR3: TGTGCCAGCAGCCGCAGGATGGGGGGAGGATACAATGAGCAGTTCTTC.